A single TCR beta chain is shown here with its context. Its antigen is unknown. Described time point: week 35, safety follow-up. Each dose of the vaccine consisted of 300 ug of mutant IDH1 20-mer peptide, with topical imiquimod. Deletions cut 6 bases from V and 3 bases from J, with 9 bases between. Germline loops: CDR1 MNHNS, CDR2 SASEGT. This CDR3 is 13 amino acids long. This record belongs to a study of a mutant IDH1 vaccine in newly diagnosed glioma. General study results and limits: Vaccine-induced immune responses occurred in roughly 94% of patients.

TCRdb keeps only in-frame clones here, not all; method: immunoSEQ multiplex PCR. The sample lists 60,000 to 75,000 clones, around 86% seen once, with about 2% in the top ten. The sequencing used PBMCs, collected from a glioma patient whose treatment included an IDH1 peptide vaccine. The chain uses TRBV6-1 and TRBJ1-5; D call uncertain. This receptor was obtained from a man younger than 45 with glioma. The CDR3 DNA follows: TGTGCCAGCAGGTGGAGTTTCAATCAGCCCCAGCATTTT. This gives the protein CASRWSFNQPQHF.